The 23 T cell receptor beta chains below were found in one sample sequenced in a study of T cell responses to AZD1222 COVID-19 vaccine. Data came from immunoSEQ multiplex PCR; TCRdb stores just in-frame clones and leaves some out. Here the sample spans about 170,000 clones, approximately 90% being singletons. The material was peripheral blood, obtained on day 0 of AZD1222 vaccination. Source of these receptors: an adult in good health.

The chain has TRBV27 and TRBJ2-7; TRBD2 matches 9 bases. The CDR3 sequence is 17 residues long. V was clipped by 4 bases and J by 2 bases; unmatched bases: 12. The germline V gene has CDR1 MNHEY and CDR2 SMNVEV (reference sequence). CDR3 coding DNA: TGTGCCAGCAGTTCCTTCCGGGGGACTAGCCGAACCTACGAGCAGTACTTC. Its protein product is CASSSFRGTSRTYEQYF.

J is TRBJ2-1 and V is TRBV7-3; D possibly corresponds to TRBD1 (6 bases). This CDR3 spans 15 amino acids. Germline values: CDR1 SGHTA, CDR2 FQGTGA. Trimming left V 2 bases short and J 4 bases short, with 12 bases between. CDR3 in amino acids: CASSLAGAGYNEQFF. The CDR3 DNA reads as TGTGCCAGCAGCTTAGCAGGGGCAGGTTACAATGAGCAGTTCTTC. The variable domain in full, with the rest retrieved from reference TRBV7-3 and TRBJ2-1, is GAGVSQTPSNKVTEKGKYVELRCDPISGHTALYWYRQSLGQGPEFLIYFQGTGAADDSGLPNDRFFAVRPEGSVSTLKIQRTERGDSAVYLCASSLAGAGYNEQFFGPGTRLTVL.

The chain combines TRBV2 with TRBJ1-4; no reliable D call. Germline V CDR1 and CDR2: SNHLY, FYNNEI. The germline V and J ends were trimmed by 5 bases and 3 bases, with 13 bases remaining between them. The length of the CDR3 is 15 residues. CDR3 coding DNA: TGTGCCAGCAGTCACGAACGGGCAGCTAATGAAAAACTGTTTTTT. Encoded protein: CASSHERAANEKLFF.

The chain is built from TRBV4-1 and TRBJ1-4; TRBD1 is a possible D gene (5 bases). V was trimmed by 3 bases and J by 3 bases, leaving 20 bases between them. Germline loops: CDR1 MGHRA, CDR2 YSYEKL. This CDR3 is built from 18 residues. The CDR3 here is CASSHKRSLGDPNEKLFF. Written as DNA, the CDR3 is TGCGCCAGCAGCCACAAGAGGTCCCTGGGGGACCCTAATGAAAAACTGTTTTTT.

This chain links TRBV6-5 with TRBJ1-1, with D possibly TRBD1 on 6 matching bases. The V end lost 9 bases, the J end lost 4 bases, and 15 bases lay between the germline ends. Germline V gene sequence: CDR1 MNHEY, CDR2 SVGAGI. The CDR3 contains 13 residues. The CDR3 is CASAGVRGTEAFF. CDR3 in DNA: TGTGCCAGTGCAGGGGTACGGGGCACTGAAGCTTTCTTT.

In DNA, the CDR3 is TGCGCCAGCAGCTTGAAGGATACGGCGGGCTACGAGCAGTACTTC. It is translated as CASSLKDTAGYEQYF. This rearrangement joins TRBV5-1 to TRBJ2-7; perhaps TRBD2 as D (5 bases). This CDR3 spans 15 amino acids. The V gene's germline CDR1 is SGHRS and CDR2 YFSETQ. The V end was cut by 1 base, the J end by 3 bases, with 14 bases between.

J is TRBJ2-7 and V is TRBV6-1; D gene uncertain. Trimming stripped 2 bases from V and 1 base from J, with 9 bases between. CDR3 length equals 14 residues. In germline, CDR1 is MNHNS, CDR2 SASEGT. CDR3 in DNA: TGTGCCAGCAGTGAAATATCAAATTCCTACGAGCAGTACTTC. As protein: CASSEISNSYEQYF.

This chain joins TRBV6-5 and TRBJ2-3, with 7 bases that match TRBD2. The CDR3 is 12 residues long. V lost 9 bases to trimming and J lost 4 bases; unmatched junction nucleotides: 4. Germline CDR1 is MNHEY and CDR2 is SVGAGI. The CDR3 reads CASRRGADTQYF. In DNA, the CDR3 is TGTGCCAGTCGTCGGGGGGCAGATACGCAGTATTTT.

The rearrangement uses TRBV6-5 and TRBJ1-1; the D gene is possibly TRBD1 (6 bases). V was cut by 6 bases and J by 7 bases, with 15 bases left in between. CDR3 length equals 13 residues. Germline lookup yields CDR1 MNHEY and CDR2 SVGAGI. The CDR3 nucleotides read TGTGCCAGCAGACTCTTTGACAGGCTTGAAGCTTTCTTT. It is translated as CASRLFDRLEAFF.

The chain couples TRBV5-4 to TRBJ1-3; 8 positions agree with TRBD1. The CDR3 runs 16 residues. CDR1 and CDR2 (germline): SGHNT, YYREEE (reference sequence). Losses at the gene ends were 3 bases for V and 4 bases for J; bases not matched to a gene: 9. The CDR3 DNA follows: TGTGCCAGCAGCTCTTCGGACAGGGCGCGGGGAAACACCATATATTTT. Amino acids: CASSSSDRARGNTIYF.

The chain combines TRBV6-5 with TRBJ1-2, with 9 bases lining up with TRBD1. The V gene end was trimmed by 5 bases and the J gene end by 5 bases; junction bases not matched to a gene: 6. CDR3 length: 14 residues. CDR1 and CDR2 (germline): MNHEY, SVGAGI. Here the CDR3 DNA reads TGTGCCAGCAGTCAGGGACAGGGAGGTTATGGCTACACCTTC. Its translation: CASSQGQGGYGYTF.

CDR3 in amino acids: CASSSRVNSPLHF. CDR3 sequence (DNA): TGTGCCAGCAGCTCCAGGGTTAATTCACCCCTCCACTTT. The genes are TRBV7-3 and TRBJ1-6; possibly TRBD1 for D (5 bases). Germline CDR1 is SGHTA and CDR2 is FQGTGA. The CDR3 totals 13 residues. Trimming removed 4 bases from V and 6 bases from J, with 7 bases in between.

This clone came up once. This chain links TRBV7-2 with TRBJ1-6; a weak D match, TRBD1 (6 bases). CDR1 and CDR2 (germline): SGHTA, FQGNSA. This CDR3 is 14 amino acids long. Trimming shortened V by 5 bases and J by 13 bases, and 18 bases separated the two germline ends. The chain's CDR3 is CASSPRDTFSPLHF. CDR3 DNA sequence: TGTGCCAGCAGCCCCAGGGACACCTTTTCGCCCCTCCACTTT. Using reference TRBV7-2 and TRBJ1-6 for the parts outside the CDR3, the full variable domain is GAGVSQSPSNKVTEKGKDVELRCDPISGHTALYWYRQSLGQGLEFLIYFQGNSAPDKSGLPSDRFSAERTGGSVSTLTIQRTQQEDSAVYLCASSPRDTFSPLHFGNGTRLTVT.

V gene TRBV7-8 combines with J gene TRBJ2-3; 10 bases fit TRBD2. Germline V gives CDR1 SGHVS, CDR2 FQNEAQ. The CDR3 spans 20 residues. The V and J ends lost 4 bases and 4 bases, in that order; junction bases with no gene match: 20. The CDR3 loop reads CASSSPRRTTSGSNADTQYF. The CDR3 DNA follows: TGTGCCAGCAGCTCCCCACGGCGGACGACTAGCGGGTCAAATGCAGATACGCAGTATTTT.

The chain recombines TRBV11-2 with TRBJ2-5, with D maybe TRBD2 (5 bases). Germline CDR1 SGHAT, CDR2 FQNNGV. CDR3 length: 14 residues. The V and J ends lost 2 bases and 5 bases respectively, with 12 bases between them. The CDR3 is CASSLLHSGETQYF. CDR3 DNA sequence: TGTGCCAGCAGCTTACTCCACAGCGGCGAGACCCAGTACTTC.

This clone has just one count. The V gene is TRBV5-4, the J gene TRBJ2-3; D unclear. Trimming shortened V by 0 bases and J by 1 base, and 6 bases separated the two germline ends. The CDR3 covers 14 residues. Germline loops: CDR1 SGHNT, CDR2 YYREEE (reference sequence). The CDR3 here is CASSLGERTDTQYF. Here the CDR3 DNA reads TGTGCCAGCAGCTTGGGAGAACGCACAGATACGCAGTATTTT.

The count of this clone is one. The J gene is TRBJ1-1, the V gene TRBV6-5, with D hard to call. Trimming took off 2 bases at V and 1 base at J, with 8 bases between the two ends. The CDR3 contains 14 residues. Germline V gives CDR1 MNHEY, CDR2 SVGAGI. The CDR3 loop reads CASSYRWGNTEAFF. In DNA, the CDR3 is TGTGCCAGCAGTTACCGCTGGGGGAACACTGAAGCTTTCTTT.

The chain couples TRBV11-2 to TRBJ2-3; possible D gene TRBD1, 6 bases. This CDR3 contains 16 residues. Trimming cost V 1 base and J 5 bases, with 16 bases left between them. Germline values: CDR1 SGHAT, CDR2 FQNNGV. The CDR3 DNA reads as TGTGCCAGCAGCTTAGCAGGACAGAGGGCGGGAGATACGCAGTATTTT. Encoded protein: CASSLAGQRAGDTQYF.

CDR3 coding DNA: TGTGCCAGCAGCTTGGGTACGGAAGGGGGCGAGAACTACGAGCAGTACTTC. Amino acids: CASSLGTEGGENYEQYF. The rearrangement uses TRBV5-8 and TRBJ2-7, with 7 bases identical to TRBD1. Germline CDR1 is SGHTS and CDR2 is YDEGEE. CDR3 length equals 17 residues. Trimming took 0 bases from V and 3 from J; bases not matched to a gene: 12. Supplemented by reference TRBV5-8 and TRBJ2-7, the full variable domain reads EAGVTQSPTHLIKTRGQQATLRCSPISGHTSVYWYQQALGLGLQFLLWYDEGEERNRGNFPPRFSGRQFPNYSSELNVNALELEDSALYLCASSLGTEGGENYEQYFGPGTRLTVT.

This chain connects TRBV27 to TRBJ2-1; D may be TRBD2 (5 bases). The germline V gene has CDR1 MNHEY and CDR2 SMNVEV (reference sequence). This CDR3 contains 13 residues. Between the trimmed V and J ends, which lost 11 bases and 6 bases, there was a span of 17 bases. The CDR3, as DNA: TGTGCCGTCTCGCCTAGCCGAGTCAATGAGCAGTTCTTC. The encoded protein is CAVSPSRVNEQFF.

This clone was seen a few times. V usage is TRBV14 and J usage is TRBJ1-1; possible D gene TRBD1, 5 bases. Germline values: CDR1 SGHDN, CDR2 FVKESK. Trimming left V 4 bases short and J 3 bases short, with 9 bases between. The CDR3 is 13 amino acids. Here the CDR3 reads CASSLLGDTEAFF. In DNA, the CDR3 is TGTGCCAGCAGCCTACTAGGGGACACTGAAGCTTTCTTT. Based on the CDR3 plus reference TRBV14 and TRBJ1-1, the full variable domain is EAGVTQFPSHSVIEKGQTVTLRCDPISGHDNLYWYRRVMGKEIKFLLHFVKESKQDESGMPNNRFLAERTGGTYSTLKVQPAELEDSGVYFCASSLLGDTEAFFGQGTRLTVV.

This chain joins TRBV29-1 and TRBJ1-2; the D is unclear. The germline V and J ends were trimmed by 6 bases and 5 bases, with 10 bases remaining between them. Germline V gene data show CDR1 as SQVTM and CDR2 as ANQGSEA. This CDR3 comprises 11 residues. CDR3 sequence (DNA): TGCAGCGTGGGCGGATTTTATGGCTACACCTTC. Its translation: CSVGGFYGYTF.

The CDR3 reads CASSFGRPRAFF. CDR3 coding DNA: TGTGCCAGCAGTTTCGGCAGGCCACGAGCTTTCTTT. This chain joins TRBV12-3 or TRBV12-4 and TRBJ1-1; D unclear. Trimming cost V 3 bases and J 10 bases, with 12 bases left between them. The length of the CDR3 is 12 residues.